Presented here are 2 T cell receptor beta chains from one specimen sequenced in a study of blood T cell repertoires in COVID-19. Measured with immunoSEQ multiplex PCR; TCRdb has only the in-frame clones, and not every one. The sample records about 300,000 clones, around 90% being singletons. The sample consisted of peripheral blood. Source of these receptors: a woman in her 50s with COVID-19, enrolled during active disease.

This chain uses TRBV5-5 with TRBJ2-1, with TRBD2 identical over 7 bases. Unmatched junction bases numbered 7, after V lost 2 bases and J lost 11 bases. The CDR3 is 13 residues long. Germline CDR1 and CDR2: SGHKS and YYEKEE (reference sequence). CDR3: CASSLASGTKQFF. The CDR3 DNA is TGTGCCAGCAGCTTAGCTAGCGGAACGAAGCAGTTCTTC.

V and J are TRBV10-3 and TRBJ2-7, with TRBD2 identical over 8 bases. CDR1 and CDR2 (germline): ENHRY, SYGVKD. Germline trimming cut 2 bases from V and 3 bases from J; bases unmatched to any gene: 9. The CDR3 consists of 16 residues. CDR3 residues: CAISEVAGRANYEQYF. The CDR3 bases are TGTGCCATCAGTGAGGTAGCGGGGCGGGCGAACTACGAGCAGTACTTC.